This T cell receptor (beta chain) was recorded in a study of identical twins. Study-level points and caveats: The more abundant beta clonotypes in cord blood had fewer insertions, and memory repertoires did not show this. Diverse VJ usage suggested most zero-insertion clonotypes were not invariant T cells.

Addition of a universal primer site occurred through template switching, and cDNA carried unique molecular identifiers. TCRdb independently ran MiXCR on the 5' RACE reads; one entry per CDR3 protein. This sample carries 450,000 or so distinct CDR3 sequences, approximately 17% of them seen once, and the ten largest clones take 9% to 15%. In its sample, this clonotype was seen many times. What it binds is not known. Per germline, CDR1 SQVTM and CDR2 ANQGSEA. Trimming took off 4 bases at V and 0 bases at J, with 7 bases between the two ends. The CDR3 spans 12 residues. The origin of this receptor is a man aged 50 to 60 in good health. Specimen: naive T cells sorted from blood. This chain links TRBV29-1 with TRBJ2-7; D is unresolved. CDR3 DNA sequence: TGCAGCGTTGTTGGGGACTCCTACGAGCAGTACTTC. Its translation: CSVVGDSYEQYF.